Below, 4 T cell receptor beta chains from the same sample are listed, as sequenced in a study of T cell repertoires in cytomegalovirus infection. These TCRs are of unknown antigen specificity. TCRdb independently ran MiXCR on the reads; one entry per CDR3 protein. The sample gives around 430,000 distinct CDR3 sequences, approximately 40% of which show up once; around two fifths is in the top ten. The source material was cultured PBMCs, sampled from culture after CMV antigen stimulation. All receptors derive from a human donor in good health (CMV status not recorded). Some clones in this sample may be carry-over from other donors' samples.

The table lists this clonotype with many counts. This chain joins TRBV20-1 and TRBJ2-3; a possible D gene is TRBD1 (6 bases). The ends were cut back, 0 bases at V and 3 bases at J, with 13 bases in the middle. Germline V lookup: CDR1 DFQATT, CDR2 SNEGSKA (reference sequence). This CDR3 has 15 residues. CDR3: CSARDRQVGTDTQYF. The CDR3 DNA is TGCAGTGCTAGAGACCGACAGGTGGGAACAGATACGCAGTATTTT.

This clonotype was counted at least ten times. The CDR3 protein is CASSLLNEQFF. DNA of the CDR3: TGTGCCAGCAGCTTGCTGAATGAGCAGTTCTTC. V usage is TRBV7-8 and J usage is TRBJ2-1; unclear D gene. The germline CDR1 and CDR2 sequences are SGHVS and FQNEAQ. V was cut by 3 bases and J by 7 bases, with 4 bases left in between. The length of the CDR3 is 11 residues.

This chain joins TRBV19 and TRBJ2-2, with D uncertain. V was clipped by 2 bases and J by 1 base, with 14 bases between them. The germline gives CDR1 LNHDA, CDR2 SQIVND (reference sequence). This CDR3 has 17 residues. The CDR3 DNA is TGTGCCAGTAGTATAACCCGTAGGCGGTGGAACACCGGGGAGCTGTTTTTT. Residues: CASSITRRRWNTGELFF.

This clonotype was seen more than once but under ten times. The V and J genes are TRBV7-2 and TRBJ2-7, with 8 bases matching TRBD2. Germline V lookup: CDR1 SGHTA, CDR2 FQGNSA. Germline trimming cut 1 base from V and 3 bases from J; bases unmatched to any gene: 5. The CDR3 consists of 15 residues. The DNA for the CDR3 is TGTGCCAGCAGCTTAGTGACGGGGGGGGGCTACGAGCAGTACTTC. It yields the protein CASSLVTGGGYEQYF.